What follows are 9 T cell receptor beta chains derived from one specimen sequenced in a study of OX40 agonist ivuxolimab in advanced cancers. Clones were read by immunoSEQ multiplex PCR, and TCRdb kept only the in-frame ones, dropping some. The sample has about 72,000 clones, around nine tenths seen once. The sample was CD4+ or CD8+ T cells sorted from blood, taken in a trial of the OX40 agonist ivuxolimab. The source is an adult with an advanced solid tumor such as melanoma, head and neck, liver or kidney cancer.

The rearrangement links TRBV19 to TRBJ2-3; TRBD2 is a possible D gene (5 bases). The CDR3 is made up of 15 amino acids. The V end lost 3 bases, the J end lost 0 bases, and 10 bases lay between the germline ends. CDR1 and CDR2 from the germline V gene are LNHDA and SQIVND (reference sequence). Here the CDR3 reads CASSMGGRSTDTQYF. The CDR3 nucleotides read TGTGCCAGTAGTATGGGCGGGCGAAGCACAGATACGCAGTATTTT.

This chain connects TRBV13 to TRBJ1-5; no clear D gene. The CDR3 is made up of 13 amino acids. The germline V gene encodes CDR1 PRHDT and CDR2 FYEKMQ (reference sequence). V lost 0 bases and J 7 bases, leaving 7 bases between the germline ends. Here the CDR3 reads CASSLGGRQPQHF. The CDR3 DNA sequence: TGTGCCAGCAGCTTAGGGGGTCGGCAGCCCCAGCATTTT.

The chain has TRBV11-2 and TRBJ2-1, with D unclear. From germline, CDR1 is SGHAT and CDR2 FQNNGV. Between the trimmed V and J ends, which lost 5 bases and 0 bases, there was a span of 11 bases. There are 15 residues in the CDR3. CDR3 sequence reads: CASSQGIGSYNEQFF. For the CDR3, the DNA is TGTGCCAGCAGCCAAGGCATTGGCTCCTACAATGAGCAGTTCTTC.

The genes are TRBV27 and TRBJ2-1; no clear D. The V end lost 0 bases, the J end lost 2 bases, and 8 bases lay between the germline ends. The CDR3 runs to 15 residues. The germline CDR1 and CDR2 sequences are MNHEY and SMNVEV (reference sequence). CDR3: CASSLSGNAYNEQFF. The CDR3 DNA reads as TGTGCCAGCAGTTTATCAGGGAATGCCTACAATGAGCAGTTCTTC.

The chain carries TRBV4-3 and TRBJ2-7, with D possibly being TRBD2 (6 bases). Trimming shortened V by 1 base and J by 0 bases, and 13 bases separated the two germline ends. This CDR3 has 16 residues. Per the germline V gene, CDR1 is LGHNA and CDR2 is YSLEER. CDR3 DNA: TGCGCCAGCAGCCAAGCGACGGGACTGAACTCCTACGAGCAGTACTTC. Amino acids: CASSQATGLNSYEQYF.

This chain joins TRBV6-5 and TRBJ1-1; no clear D. V was cut by 8 bases and J by 2 bases, with 12 bases left in between. Per germline, CDR1 MNHEY and CDR2 SVGAGI. The CDR3 loop spans 13 amino acids. The CDR3 bases are TGTGCCAGCCATACGGGTTATAACACTGAAGCTTTCTTT. Protein sequence: CASHTGYNTEAFF.

The chain combines TRBV28 with TRBJ1-3; D is undetermined. The V gene's germline CDR1 is MDHEN and CDR2 SYDVKM. Between the trimmed V and J ends, which lost 1 base and 0 bases, there was a span of 10 bases. This CDR3 has 16 amino acids. Here the CDR3 reads CASSLLMTISGNTIYF. CDR3 nucleotides: TGTGCCAGCAGTTTATTGATGACCATCTCTGGAAACACCATATATTTT.

The chain uses TRBV9 and TRBJ2-3; D possibly matches TRBD1 or TRBD2 (6 bases each). This CDR3 has 16 residues. The V end lost 0 bases, the J end lost 6 bases, and 17 bases lay between the germline ends. The germline gives CDR1 SGDLS, CDR2 YYNGEE. The CDR3 sequence: CASSVEDGGGVDTQYF. As DNA, the CDR3 is TGTGCCAGCAGCGTAGAAGATGGAGGGGGTGTTGATACGCAGTATTTT.

This chain connects TRBV27 to TRBJ2-4; D is unresolved. V dropped 0 bases and J dropped 6 bases, with 6 bases sitting between them. The CDR3 loop spans 13 amino acids. Per the germline V gene, CDR1 is MNHEY and CDR2 is SMNVEV (reference sequence). CDR3 amino acids: CASSLSRLNIQYF. CDR3 DNA sequence: TGTGCCAGCAGTTTATCGAGATTAAACATTCAGTACTTC.